Detailed here is one T cell receptor beta chain. The data belong to a study of T cell changes during pregnancy in multiple sclerosis. TCRdb's table, derived via immunoSEQ multiplex PCR, lists solely in-frame clones and lacks some. The sample carries around 30,000 clones, roughly 89% recorded once. The CDR3 has 17 amino acids. V gave up 5 bases and J gave up 7 bases; unmatched junction bases: 15. From germline, CDR1 is PRHDT and CDR2 FYEKMQ (reference sequence). The TCR comes from a female donor with multiple sclerosis, enrolled in a pregnancy study. The J gene is TRBJ2-3, the V gene TRBV13; TRBD2 matches 10 bases. Here the sequenced sample was CD8+ T cells from peripheral blood mononuclear cells, taken in the second trimester of pregnancy. The CDR3 nucleotides are TGTGCCAGCAGCCGGACAAGTGAGCGGGGGGGCGAACATACGCAGTATTTT. As protein: CASSRTSERGGEHTQYF.